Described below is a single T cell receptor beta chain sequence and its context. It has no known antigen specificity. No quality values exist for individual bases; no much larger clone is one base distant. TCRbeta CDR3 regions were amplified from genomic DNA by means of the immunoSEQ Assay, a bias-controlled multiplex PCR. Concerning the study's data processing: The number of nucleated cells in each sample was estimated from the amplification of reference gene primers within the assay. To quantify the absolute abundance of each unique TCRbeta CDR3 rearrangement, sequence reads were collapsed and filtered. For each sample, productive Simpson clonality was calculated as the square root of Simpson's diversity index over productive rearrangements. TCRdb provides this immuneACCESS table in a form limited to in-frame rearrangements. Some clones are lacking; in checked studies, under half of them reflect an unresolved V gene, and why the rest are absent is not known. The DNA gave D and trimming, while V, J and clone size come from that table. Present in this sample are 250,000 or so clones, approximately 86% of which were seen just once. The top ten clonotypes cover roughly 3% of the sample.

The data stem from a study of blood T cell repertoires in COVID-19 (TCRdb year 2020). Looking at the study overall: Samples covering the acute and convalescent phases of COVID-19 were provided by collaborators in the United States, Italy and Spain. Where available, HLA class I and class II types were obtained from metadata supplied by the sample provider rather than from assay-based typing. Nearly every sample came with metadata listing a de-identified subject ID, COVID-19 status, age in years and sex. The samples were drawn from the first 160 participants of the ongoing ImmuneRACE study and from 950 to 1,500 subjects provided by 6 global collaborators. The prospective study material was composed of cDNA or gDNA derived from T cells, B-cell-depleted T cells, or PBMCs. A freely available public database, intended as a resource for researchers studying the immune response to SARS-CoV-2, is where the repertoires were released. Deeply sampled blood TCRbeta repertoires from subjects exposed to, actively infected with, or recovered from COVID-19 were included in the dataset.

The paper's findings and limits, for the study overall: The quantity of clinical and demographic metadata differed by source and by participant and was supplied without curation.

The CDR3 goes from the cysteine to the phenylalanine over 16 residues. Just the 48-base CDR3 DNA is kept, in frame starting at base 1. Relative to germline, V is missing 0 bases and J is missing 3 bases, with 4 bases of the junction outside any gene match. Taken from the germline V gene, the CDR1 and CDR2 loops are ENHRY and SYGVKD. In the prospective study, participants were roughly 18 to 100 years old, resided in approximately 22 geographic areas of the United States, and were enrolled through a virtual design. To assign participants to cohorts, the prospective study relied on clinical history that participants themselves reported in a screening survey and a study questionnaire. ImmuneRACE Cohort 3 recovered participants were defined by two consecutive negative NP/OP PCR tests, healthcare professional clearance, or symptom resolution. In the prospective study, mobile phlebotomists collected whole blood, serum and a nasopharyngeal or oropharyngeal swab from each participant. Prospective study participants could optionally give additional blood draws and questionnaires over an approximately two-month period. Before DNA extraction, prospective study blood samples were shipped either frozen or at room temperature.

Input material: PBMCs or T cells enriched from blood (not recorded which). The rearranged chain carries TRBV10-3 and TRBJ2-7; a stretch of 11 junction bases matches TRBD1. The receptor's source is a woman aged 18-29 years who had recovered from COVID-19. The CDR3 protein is CAISESGQGGNYEQYF. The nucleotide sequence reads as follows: TGTGCCATCAGTGAGTCGGGACAGGGGGGAAACTACGAGCAGTACTTC.